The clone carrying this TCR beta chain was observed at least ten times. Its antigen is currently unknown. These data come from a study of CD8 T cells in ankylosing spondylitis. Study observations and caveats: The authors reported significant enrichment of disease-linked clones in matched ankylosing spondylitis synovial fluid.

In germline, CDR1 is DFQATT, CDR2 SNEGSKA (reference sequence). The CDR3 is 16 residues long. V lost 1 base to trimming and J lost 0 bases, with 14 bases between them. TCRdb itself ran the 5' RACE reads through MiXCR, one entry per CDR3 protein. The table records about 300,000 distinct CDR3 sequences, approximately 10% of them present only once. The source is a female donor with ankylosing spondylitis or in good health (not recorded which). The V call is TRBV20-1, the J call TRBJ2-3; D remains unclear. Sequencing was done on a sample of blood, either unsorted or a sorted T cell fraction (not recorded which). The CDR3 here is CSARGRPEGSTDTQYF. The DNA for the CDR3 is TGCAGTGCTAGAGGGAGACCCGAAGGGAGCACAGATACGCAGTATTTT.